The 26 T cell receptor beta chains given below trace back to one sample, sequenced in a study of blood T cell repertoires in COVID-19 (dated by TCRdb to 2018 to 2020). Libraries came from the immunoSEQ multiplex PCR assay. Sourced from immuneACCESS, this table was stored by TCRdb with only in-frame sequences that have V and J called. A share of the clones is absent; for the studies checked, an unresolved V gene accounts for under half, and the remainder has no known explanation. The sample yields around 240,000 clones; roughly 80% were counted once. 7.4% of the sample is taken by the ten largest. Source material: peripheral blood. These receptors originate from a woman in her forties or fifties with acute or convalescent COVID-19.

In its sample, this clone was seen once. The chain joins TRBV4-3 to TRBJ2-7; no reliable D call. This CDR3 spans 13 amino acids. Germline CDR1 LGHNA, CDR2 YSLEER. V was pared by 1 base and J by 3 bases, with 7 bases between. DNA of the CDR3: TGCGCCAGCAGCCAAGGCAGTAACTACGAGCAGTACTTC. This gives the protein CASSQGSNYEQYF.

This chain links TRBV29-1 with TRBJ2-7, with a weak D call TRBD1 (6 bases). Germline V CDR1 and CDR2: SQVTM, ANQGSEA. The germline V and J ends were trimmed by 6 bases and 6 bases, with 21 bases remaining between them. CDR3 length equals 14 residues. CDR3 in amino acids: CSVIGTRFQFEQYF. As DNA, the CDR3 is TGCAGCGTCATAGGGACACGGTTTCAGTTCGAGCAGTACTTC.

For this clone: One junction end disagrees with the germline gene, perhaps due to a read error. The chain uses TRBV7-7 and TRBJ2-2, with TRBD2 as a possible D gene (5 bases). The length of the CDR3 is 14 residues. CDR1 is SSHAT, CDR2 FNYEAQ, per germline (reference sequence). As DNA, the CDR3 is TGTGCTAGCAGCTTAAACTGGGGAGCCGGGGAGCTGTTTTTT. This encodes CASSLNWGAGELFF.

DNA for the CDR3: TGTGCCAGCGGGCAGGGGTGGGGGCCAGATACGCAGTATTTT. Encoded protein: CASGQGWGPDTQYF. The rearrangement links TRBV28 to TRBJ2-3, with D maybe TRBD1 (6 bases). Trimming pared 8 bases from V and 4 bases from J, leaving 16 bases between. CDR1 is MDHEN, CDR2 SYDVKM, per germline. The CDR3 spans 14 residues.

CDR3 DNA: TGTGCCAGCAGCGCGGGACCTGCTCTAGGGTTTCAGCCCCAGCATTTT. Residues: CASSAGPALGFQPQHF. The chain is built from TRBV7-9 and TRBJ1-5; tentatively, D is TRBD1 (5 bases). With 5 bases removed from V and 6 bases from J, the gap between germline ends came to 20 bases. The CDR3 sequence is 16 residues long. CDR1 is SEHNR and CDR2 is FQNEAQ in the germline V gene (reference sequence).

The chain couples TRBV19 to TRBJ2-5, with D tentatively TRBD1 (6 bases). This CDR3 is 15 amino acids long. Germline V lookup: CDR1 LNHDA, CDR2 SQIVND (reference sequence). Between the trimmed V and J ends, which lost 6 bases and 5 bases, there was a span of 19 bases. The CDR3 loop is CASSVSVQGSETQYF. The CDR3 nucleotides are TGTGCCAGTAGCGTATCAGTGCAGGGGTCGGAGACCCAGTACTTC. The full variable domain, rest sourced from reference TRBV19 and TRBJ2-5, is DGGITQSPKYLFRKEGQNVTLSCEQNLNHDAMYWYRQDPGQGLRLIYYSQIVNDFQKGDIAEGYSVSREKKESFPLTVTSAQKNPTAFYLCASSVSVQGSETQYFGPGTRLLVL.

This chain links TRBV6-1 with TRBJ2-1; 8 bases fit TRBD1. The trim removed 6 bases at V and 9 bases at J, leaving 10 bases unmatched. CDR3 length equals 14 residues. Germline V gene lookup returns CDR1 MNHNS and CDR2 SASEGT. This chain's CDR3 is CASRAGQGLGEQFF. CDR3 coding DNA: TGTGCCAGCAGGGCAGGACAGGGTCTTGGTGAGCAGTTCTTC.

The chain carries TRBV3-1 (or the pseudogene TRBV3-2) and TRBJ2-5; 8 nucleotides match TRBD1. The length of the CDR3 is 15 residues. CDR1 and CDR2 from the germline V gene are LGHDT and YNNKEL (reference sequence). V lost 2 bases and J lost 3; bases outside the gene matches: 5. CDR3 in amino acids: CASSQRGQGEETQYF. For the CDR3, the DNA is TGTGCCAGCAGCCAACGCGGACAGGGAGAAGAGACCCAGTACTTC.

Remarks on this clone: Other DNA sequences in this specimen translate into the identical CDR3. The rearrangement uses TRBV3-1 (or the pseudogene TRBV3-2) and TRBJ1-6; TRBD1 agrees at 8 bases. Germline CDR1 is LGHDT and CDR2 is YNNKEL (reference sequence). J was trimmed by 10 bases and V by 1 base; bases with no gene match: 3. The CDR3 sequence is 14 residues long. The CDR3 reads CASSQGTGNSPLHF. Here the CDR3 DNA reads TGTGCCAGCAGCCAAGGGACAGGGAACTCACCCCTCCACTTT.

The V call is TRBV29-1, the J call TRBJ1-1, with D unclear. Germline V gene lookup returns CDR1 SQVTM and CDR2 ANQGSEA. The CDR3 runs to 10 residues. The ends were cut back, 2 bases at V and 10 bases at J, with 8 bases in the middle. The DNA of the CDR3 is TGCAGCGTTGAACCGGCAGGAGCTTTCTTT. As protein: CSVEPAGAFF.

The genes are TRBV7-2 and TRBJ1-3, with 7 bases matching TRBD1. Germline CDR1 and CDR2: SGHTA and FQGNSA. This CDR3 spans 15 amino acids. V was clipped by 1 base and J by 0 bases; unmatched bases: 0. The CDR3 protein is CASSLDRGSGNTIYF. The CDR3, as DNA: TGTGCCAGCAGCTTAGACAGGGGCTCTGGAAACACCATATATTTT. Filled out from reference TRBV7-2 and TRBJ1-3, the complete variable domain reads GAGVSQSPSNKVTEKGKDVELRCDPISGHTALYWYRQSLGQGLEFLIYFQGNSAPDKSGLPSDRFSAERTGGSVSTLTIQRTQQEDSAVYLCASSLDRGSGNTIYFGEGSWLTVV.

The rearrangement joins TRBV27 to TRBJ2-7; TRBD1 might be the D (5 bases). The CDR3 is 14 amino acids. The ends were cut back, 6 bases at V and 3 bases at J, with 15 bases in the middle. In germline, CDR1 is MNHEY, CDR2 SMNVEV (reference sequence). In DNA, the CDR3 is TGTGCCAGCAGGTCCCAGGGATCAGGCTACGAGCAGTACTTC. It specifies CASRSQGSGYEQYF.

J is TRBJ2-1 and V is TRBV6-5, with 14 positions matching TRBD2. The V gene's germline CDR1 is MNHEY and CDR2 SVGAGI. V shed 6 bases, J shed 6 bases, and the junction held 4 bases outside the gene matches. CDR3 length: 15 residues. The CDR3 DNA reads TGTGCCAGCAGGGGAGGACTAGCGGGGGGCAATGAGCAGTTCTTC. This gives the protein CASRGGLAGGNEQFF.

V and J are TRBV19 and TRBJ2-1; 10 bases fit TRBD2. The CDR3 spans 17 residues. Trimming cost V 0 bases and J 6 bases; bases outside gene matches: 8. Germline assignment: CDR1 LNHDA and CDR2 SQIVND (reference sequence). CDR3 sequence (DNA): TGTGCCAGTAGTATAGATTTACTAGCGGGGACTTCCAATGAGCAGTTCTTC. Its protein product is CASSIDLLAGTSNEQFF.

This chain connects TRBV5-4 to TRBJ2-3, with a weak D call TRBD2 (7 bases). This CDR3 has 17 residues. Trimming removed 3 bases at V and 3 bases at J, with 20 bases between. Germline CDR1 reads SGHNT; CDR2 reads YYREEE (reference sequence). CDR3 sequence: CASSSNPAGALTDTQYF. Here the CDR3 DNA reads TGTGCCAGCAGCTCAAACCCGGCGGGGGCCTTGACAGATACGCAGTATTTT.

The chain couples TRBV14 to TRBJ1-6; unclear D gene. Germline V gene data show CDR1 as SGHDN and CDR2 as FVKESK. This CDR3 region has 14 residues. Trimming stripped 3 bases from V and 9 bases from J, with 12 bases between. The CDR3: CASSQVSPVSPLHF. DNA for the CDR3: TGTGCCAGCAGCCAGGTCTCCCCGGTTTCACCCCTCCACTTT.

The rearrangement joins TRBV27 to TRBJ1-2; perhaps TRBD1 as D (5 bases). Per germline, CDR1 MNHEY and CDR2 SMNVEV (reference sequence). The CDR3 runs 14 residues. Trimming left V 6 bases short and J 4 bases short, with 15 bases between. The CDR3: CASSPRVGAYGYTF. The CDR3 nucleotides read TGTGCCAGCAGCCCCCGGGTAGGGGCCTATGGCTACACCTTC.

The rearrangement joins TRBV7-8 to TRBJ2-7; D gene uncertain. V lost 2 bases and J lost 0, with 8 bases in between. Germline loops: CDR1 SGHVS, CDR2 FQNEAQ. The CDR3 covers 14 residues. The CDR3: CASSLKLTSYEQYF. The CDR3 DNA sequence: TGTGCCAGCAGCTTAAAGCTCACCTCCTACGAGCAGTACTTC.

This clone was seen a handful of times. The rearrangement links TRBV28 to TRBJ2-1, with TRBD2 as a possible D gene (5 bases). Trimming shortened V by 7 bases and J by 7 bases, and 17 bases separated the two germline ends. Germline assignment: CDR1 MDHEN and CDR2 SYDVKM. This CDR3 region has 14 residues. The CDR3 DNA reads TGTGCCAGCAATCTTCTAGCAGGTGAGAATGAGCAGTTCTTC. It encodes CASNLLAGENEQFF.

The chain is built from TRBV19 and TRBJ2-3, with 9 bases lining up with TRBD1. V trimming: 3 bases; J trimming: 1 base; junction bases outside the gene matches: 5. This CDR3 is 16 amino acids long. Germline V gene data show CDR1 as LNHDA and CDR2 as SQIVND (reference sequence). CDR3 in amino acids: CASSMGWDRGTDTQYF. The CDR3 coding sequence is TGTGCCAGTAGTATGGGTTGGGACAGGGGCACAGATACGCAGTATTTT.

This chain joins TRBV30 and TRBJ2-3, with D possibly being TRBD2 (5 bases). There are 15 residues in the CDR3. V lost 8 bases to trimming and J lost 0 bases, with 18 bases between them. CDR1 and CDR2 from the germline V gene are GTSNPN and SVGIG (reference sequence). DNA for the CDR3: TGTGCCCTGGAGGTTACGGAGTCTAGCACAGATACGCAGTATTTT. Protein sequence: CALEVTESSTDTQYF.

Remarks on this clone: Other nucleotide sequences from this sample produce the same CDR3. This rearrangement joins TRBV9 to TRBJ2-2, with TRBD1 matching over 8 bases. Germline V CDR1 and CDR2: SGDLS, YYNGEE. The length of the CDR3 is 16 residues. With V trimmed by 1 base and J by 4 bases, 6 bases remained unmatched. The CDR3 spells CASSVSQGAGTGELFF. CDR3 sequence (DNA): TGTGCCAGCAGCGTATCCCAGGGGGCGGGCACCGGGGAGCTGTTTTTT.

The genes are TRBV4-2 and TRBJ1-2; TRBD1 might be the D (5 bases). Deletions cut 0 bases from V and 6 bases from J, with 14 bases between. Germline CDR1 reads LGHNA; CDR2 reads YNFKEQ. There are 15 residues in the CDR3. The CDR3 sequence is CASSQDPAGINGYTF. CDR3 in DNA: TGTGCCAGCAGCCAAGATCCCGCAGGGATTAATGGCTACACCTTC.

The J gene is TRBJ2-1, the V gene TRBV7-2; D is possibly TRBD1 (5 bases). This CDR3 spans 15 amino acids. Per germline, CDR1 SGHTA and CDR2 FQGNSA. Trimming removed 5 bases from V and 2 bases from J, with 13 bases in between. CDR3 region: CASSLHTGPYNEQFF. CDR3 bases: TGTGCCAGCAGCCTACATACAGGACCCTACAATGAGCAGTTCTTC.

This chain joins TRBV7-2 and TRBJ2-7; D is undetermined. Germline assignment: CDR1 SGHTA and CDR2 FQGNSA. This CDR3 region has 13 residues. V lost 0 bases and J lost 2, with 5 bases in between. The CDR3: CASSLAAPYEQYF. CDR3 nucleotide sequence: TGTGCCAGCAGCTTAGCGGCACCCTACGAGCAGTACTTC.

The J gene is TRBJ1-3, the V gene TRBV6-5; D is ambiguous. Per the germline V gene, CDR1 is MNHEY and CDR2 is SVGAGI. Trimming stripped 4 bases from V and 0 bases from J, with 7 bases between. The length of the CDR3 is 14 residues. The CDR3 loop reads CASSFDNSGNTIYF. As DNA, the CDR3 is TGTGCCAGCAGTTTCGACAACTCTGGAAACACCATATATTTT.